This T cell receptor beta chain emerged from a study of shared clonotypes between healthy human individuals. The study's findings and limits: Donors were few, which limited the genetic and exposure-history diversity represented.

Note on this clone: Its antigen is undetermined.

The healthy adult donors were HIV-negative and reported no recent acute infections or vaccinations. Each subset's genomic DNA was split evenly across several immunoSEQ plates. Original processing methods: There were no quality scores in the junction-only immunoSEQ sequences, so filtering differed. Data came from immunoSEQ multiplex PCR; TCRdb stores just in-frame clones and leaves some out. V, J and clone size reflect that table, while D and trimming were determined from the DNA. This table has around 700,000 clones, about three quarters appearing once. The CDR3 contains 14 residues. Trimming stripped 0 bases from V and 6 bases from J, with 13 bases between. Germline V gene lookup returns CDR1 SGDLS and CDR2 YYNGEE.

This receptor was taken from a woman under 40 in good health. The sample consisted of memory CD4+ T cells sorted from blood. Subset given: CD45RA-negative fraction. The chain is built from TRBV9 and TRBJ2-7; D is undetermined. For the CDR3, the DNA is TGTGCCAGCAGCGTAGCTTCTCTGACGGGCGAGCAGTACTTC. This translates into CASSVASLTGEQYF.